These T cell receptor beta chains were read from a single sample in a study of cytomegalovirus exposure and HLA in healthy donors. Here immunoSEQ multiplex PCR was the method, and the copy in TCRdb shows in-frame clones only, minus some. This sample has about 110,000 clones, with 65% to 85% found just once. What was sequenced was PBMCs. These receptor sequences come from a man between 25 and 39 years old in good health and CMV-seropositive. Each CDR3 is given with its conserved first and last residue. D genes are given only for firm matches. Size values are once, few and many counts, or a class for expanded clones, and some rows have none.

J	V	D	size	DNA	CDR3
TRBJ2-7	TRBV4-3	TRBD1	-	TGCGCCAGCAGCCAAACGGGACAGCCCCCCTACGAGCAGTACTTC	CASSQTGQPPYEQYF
TRBJ1-3	TRBV15	TRBD1	-	TGTGCCACCAGCAGAGGGGGAGGGACAGGGGCTGGAAACACCATATATTTT	CATSRGGGTGAGNTIYF
TRBJ1-6	TRBV28	-	-	TGTGCCAGCAGTTTATGGTCACAGGGAGATAATTCACCCCTCCACTTT	CASSLWSQGDNSPLHF
TRBJ2-7	TRBV5-8	-	-	TGTGCCAGCAGCCAGGACTGGTACGAGCAGTACTTC	CASSQDWYEQYF
TRBJ2-2	TRBV18	TRBD1	once	TGTGCCAGCTCACCACCGGACAGGGGCAACACCGGGGAGCTGTTTTTT	CASSPPDRGNTGELFF
TRBJ2-7	TRBV12-5	TRBD1	-	TGTGCTAGTGGTTTGGCCTGGACAGGGCCCTACGAGCAGTACTTC	CASGLAWTGPYEQYF
TRBJ1-2	TRBV21-1	-	-	TGTGCCAGCACCTTGGTGGACACCGATTTTTATGGCTACACCTTC	CASTLVDTDFYGYTF
TRBJ1-1	TRBV4-1	-	-	TGCGCCAGCAGCCTACAATGGGAGCACACTGAAGCTTTCTTT	CASSLQWEHTEAFF
TRBJ2-1	TRBV18	TRBD2	-	TGTGCCAGCTCACTCAGGTTACAGACTAGCGGGGGGACCAATGAGCAGTTCTTC	CASSLRLQTSGGTNEQFF
TRBJ2-7	TRBV13	-	-	TGTGCCAGCAGCTTTCAGGGGCAGTTGGGATCCTACGAGCAGTACTTC	CASSFQGQLGSYEQYF
TRBJ2-7	TRBV5-1	TRBD1	-	TGCGCCAGCAGCCTGGACGGGACAGGTGATTCCTACGAGCAGTACTTC	CASSLDGTGDSYEQYF
TRBJ2-3	TRBV4-2	-	-	TGTGCCAGCAGCCCCCGGACTGACTGGATCGCAGATACGCAGTATTTT	CASSPRTDWIADTQYF
TRBJ1-6	TRBV6-1	-	few	TGTGCCAGCAGTGATGCAGGGGAAGAATCACCCCTCCACTTT	CASSDAGEESPLHF
TRBJ2-5	TRBV28	TRBD1	-	TGTGCCAGCACCCAACAGGGGGAACTTCAAGAGACCCAGTACTTC	CASTQQGELQETQYF
TRBJ2-5	TRBV2	TRBD2	-	TGTGCCAGCAGTGGGACTAGCGGGGGGGATAGGCCCGAGGAGACCCAGTACTTC	CASSGTSGGDRPEETQYF
TRBJ2-3	TRBV25-1	TRBD2	once	TGTGCCAGCAGTAGCGGGGGAGGCACAGATACGCAGTATTTT	CASSSGGGTDTQYF
TRBJ2-1	TRBV5-8	TRBD2	-	TGTGCCAGCGCAGCCTGGCGGGGGGGCCTCAATGAGCAGTTCTTC	CASAAWRGGLNEQFF
TRBJ2-7	TRBV5-1	TRBD1	-	TGCGCCAGCAGCTCGACAGGGCAGAGCTCCTACGAGCAGTACTTC	CASSSTGQSSYEQYF
TRBJ2-7	TRBV27	-	-	TGTGCCAGCAGTTTGGGGCTTCCAGTGGCCTACGAGCAGTACTTC	CASSLGLPVAYEQYF
TRBJ2-7	TRBV11-2	TRBD2	once	TGTGCCAGCAGCTTAGTATCTAGCGGGGACGAGCAGTACTTC	CASSLVSSGDEQYF
TRBJ2-3	TRBV5-4	-	-	TGTGCCAGCAGCGTTGACAACACAGATACGCAGTATTTT	CASSVDNTDTQYF
TRBJ1-3	TRBV19	TRBD1	-	TGTGCCAGTAGTATGGACAGGGGCTCTGGAAACACCATATATTTT	CASSMDRGSGNTIYF
TRBJ1-3	TRBV4-2	-	-	TGTGCCAGCAGCCAAGTGTCCGGGGGGCTCGGGAACACCATATATTTT	CASSQVSGGLGNTIYF
TRBJ1-2	TRBV27	TRBD1	-	TGTGCCAGCAGGGGACAGCTGCGAAAGTATGGCTACACCTTC	CASRGQLRKYGYTF
TRBJ1-1	TRBV14	-	-	TGTGCCAGCAGCCCTTACATGAACACTGAAGCTTTCTTT	CASSPYMNTEAFF
TRBJ2-7	TRBV29-1	TRBD1	-	TGCAGCGTTGTAGGGACAGGGAGCTCCTACGAGCAGTACTTC	CSVVGTGSSYEQYF
TRBJ1-2	TRBV30	-	-	TGTGCCTGGAGTCCTCCTATAGCCGGAGCTAACTATGGCTACACCTTC	CAWSPPIAGANYGYTF
TRBJ2-1	TRBV10-3	TRBD2	-	TGTGCCATCAGTGAGCCTGGACTAGCGGGGGCGGCTGATGAGCAGTTCTTC	CAISEPGLAGAADEQFF
TRBJ2-2	TRBV4-3	-	-	TGCGCCAGCAGCGTTTCAGGGGACACCGGGGAGCTGTTTTTT	CASSVSGDTGELFF
TRBJ2-6	TRBV18	-	-	TGTGCCAGCTCACCAGCGGGGCCGGGAGGGGCCAACGTCCTGACTTTC	CASSPAGPGGANVLTF
TRBJ2-3	TRBV13	TRBD2	-	TGTGCCAGCAGCTTAGCGGGGGACTACACAGATACGCAGTATTTT	CASSLAGDYTDTQYF
TRBJ1-6	TRBV19	-	-	TGTGCCAGTAAGAGGTCCTATAATTCACCCCTCCACTTT	CASKRSYNSPLHF